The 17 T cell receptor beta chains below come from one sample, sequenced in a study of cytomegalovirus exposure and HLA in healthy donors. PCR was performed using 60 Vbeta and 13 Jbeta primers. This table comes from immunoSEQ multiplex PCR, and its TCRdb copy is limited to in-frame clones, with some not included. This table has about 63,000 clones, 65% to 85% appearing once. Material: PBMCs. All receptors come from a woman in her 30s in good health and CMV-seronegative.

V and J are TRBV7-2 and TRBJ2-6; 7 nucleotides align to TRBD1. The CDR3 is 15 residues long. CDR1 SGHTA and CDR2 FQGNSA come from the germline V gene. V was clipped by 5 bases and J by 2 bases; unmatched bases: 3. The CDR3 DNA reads TGTGCCAGCAGCAGCCAGGGGGCTGGGGCCAACGTCCTGACTTTC. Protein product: CASSSQGAGANVLTF. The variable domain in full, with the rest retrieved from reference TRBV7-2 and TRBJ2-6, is GAGVSQSPSNKVTEKGKDVELRCDPISGHTALYWYRQSLGQGLEFLIYFQGNSAPDKSGLPSDRFSAERTGGSVSTLTIQRTQQEDSAVYLCASSSQGAGANVLTFGAGSRLTVL.

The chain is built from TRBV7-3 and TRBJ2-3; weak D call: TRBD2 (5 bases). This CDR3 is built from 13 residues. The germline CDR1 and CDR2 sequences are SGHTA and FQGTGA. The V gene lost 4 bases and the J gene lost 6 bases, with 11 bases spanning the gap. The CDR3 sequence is CASSSLAGDTQYF. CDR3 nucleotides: TGTGCCAGCAGCTCCTTGGCGGGCGATACGCAGTATTTT.

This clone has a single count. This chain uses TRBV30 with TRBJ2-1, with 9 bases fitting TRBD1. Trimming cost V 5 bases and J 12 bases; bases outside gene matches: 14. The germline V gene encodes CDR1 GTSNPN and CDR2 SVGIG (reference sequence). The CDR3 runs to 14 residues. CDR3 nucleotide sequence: TGTGCCTGGGGGCAGGGACAGGGTGTACTGGGGCAGTTCTTC. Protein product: CAWGQGQGVLGQFF.

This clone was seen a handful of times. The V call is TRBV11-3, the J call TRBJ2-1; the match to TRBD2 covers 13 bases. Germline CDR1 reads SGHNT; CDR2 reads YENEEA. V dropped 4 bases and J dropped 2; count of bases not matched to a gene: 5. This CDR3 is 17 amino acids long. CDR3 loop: CASSSPGTSGAYNEQFF. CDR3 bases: TGTGCCAGCAGCTCACCCGGGACTAGCGGGGCCTACAATGAGCAGTTCTTC. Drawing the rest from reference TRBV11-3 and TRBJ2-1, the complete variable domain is EAGVVQSPRYKIIEKKQPVAFWCNPISGHNTLYWYLQNLGQGPELLIRYENEEAVDDSQLPKDRFSAERLKGVDSTLKIQPAELGDSAVYLCASSSPGTSGAYNEQFFGPGTRLTVL.

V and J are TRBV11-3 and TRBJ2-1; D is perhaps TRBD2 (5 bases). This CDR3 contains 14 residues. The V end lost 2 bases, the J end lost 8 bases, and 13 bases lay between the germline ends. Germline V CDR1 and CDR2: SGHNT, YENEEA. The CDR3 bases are TGTGCCAGCAGCTTACGGCCCCCCGGGGATGAGCAGTTCTTC. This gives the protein CASSLRPPGDEQFF.

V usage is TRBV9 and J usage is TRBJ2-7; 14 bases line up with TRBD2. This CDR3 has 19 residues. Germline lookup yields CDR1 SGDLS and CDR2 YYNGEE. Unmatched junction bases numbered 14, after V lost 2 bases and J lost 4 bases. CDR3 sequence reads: CASSVGLAGGTHSAYEQYF. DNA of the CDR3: TGTGCCAGCAGCGTCGGACTAGCGGGGGGAACCCATTCGGCTTACGAGCAGTACTTC.

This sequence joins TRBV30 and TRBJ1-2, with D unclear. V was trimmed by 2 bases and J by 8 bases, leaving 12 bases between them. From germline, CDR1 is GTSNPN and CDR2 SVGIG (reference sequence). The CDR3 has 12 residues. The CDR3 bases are TGTGCCTGGAGTCACGCCGGGGAGGGCTACACCTTC. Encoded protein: CAWSHAGEGYTF.

The CDR3 protein is CASSLLTGNYGYTF. The CDR3 region has the DNA TGTGCCAGCAGTTTATTGACAGGGAACTATGGCTACACCTTC. The chain combines TRBV28 with TRBJ1-2, with 7 bases aligning to TRBD1. In germline, CDR1 is MDHEN, CDR2 SYDVKM. CDR3 length: 14 amino acids. V lost 1 base to trimming and J lost 2 bases; unmatched junction nucleotides: 1.

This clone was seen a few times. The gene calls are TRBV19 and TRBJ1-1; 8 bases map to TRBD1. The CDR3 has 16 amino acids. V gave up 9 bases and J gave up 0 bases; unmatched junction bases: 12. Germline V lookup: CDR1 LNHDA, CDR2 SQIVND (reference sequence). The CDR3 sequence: CASVRGGQGMNTEAFF. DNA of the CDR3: TGTGCCAGCGTGCGGGGAGGACAGGGAATGAACACTGAAGCTTTCTTT.

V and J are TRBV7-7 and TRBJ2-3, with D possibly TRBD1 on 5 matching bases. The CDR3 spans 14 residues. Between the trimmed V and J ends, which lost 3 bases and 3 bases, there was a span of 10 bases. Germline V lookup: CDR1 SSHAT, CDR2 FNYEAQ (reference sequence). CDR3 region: CASSFRTQTDTQYF. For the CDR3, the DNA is TGTGCCAGCAGCTTCAGGACACAAACAGATACGCAGTATTTT.

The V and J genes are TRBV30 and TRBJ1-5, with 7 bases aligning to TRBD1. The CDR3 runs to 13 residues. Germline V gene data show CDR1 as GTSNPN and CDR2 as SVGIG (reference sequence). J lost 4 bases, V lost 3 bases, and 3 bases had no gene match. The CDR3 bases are TGTGCCTGGAGCCCCAGGGGGAATCAGCCCCAGCATTTT. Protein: CAWSPRGNQPQHF.

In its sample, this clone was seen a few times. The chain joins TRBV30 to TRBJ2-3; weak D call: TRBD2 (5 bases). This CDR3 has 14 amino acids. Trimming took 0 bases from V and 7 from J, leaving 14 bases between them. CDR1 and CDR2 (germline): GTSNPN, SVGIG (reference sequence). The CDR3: CAWSVPGGVYTQYF. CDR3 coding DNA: TGTGCCTGGAGTGTACCTGGAGGAGTATATACGCAGTATTTT.

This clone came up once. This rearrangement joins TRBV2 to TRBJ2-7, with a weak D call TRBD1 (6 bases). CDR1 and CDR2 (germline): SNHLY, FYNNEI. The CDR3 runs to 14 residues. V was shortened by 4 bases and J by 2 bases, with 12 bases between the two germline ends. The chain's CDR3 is CASSVEQGTYEQYF. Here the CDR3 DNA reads TGTGCCAGCAGTGTTGAACAGGGTACCTACGAGCAGTACTTC.

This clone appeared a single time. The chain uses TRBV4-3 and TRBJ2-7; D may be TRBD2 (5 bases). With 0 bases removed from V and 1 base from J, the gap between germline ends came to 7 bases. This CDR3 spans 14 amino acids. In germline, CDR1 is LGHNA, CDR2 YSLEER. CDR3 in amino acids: CASSQDTRSYEQYF. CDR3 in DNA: TGCGCCAGCAGCCAAGATACTAGGTCCTACGAGCAGTACTTC.

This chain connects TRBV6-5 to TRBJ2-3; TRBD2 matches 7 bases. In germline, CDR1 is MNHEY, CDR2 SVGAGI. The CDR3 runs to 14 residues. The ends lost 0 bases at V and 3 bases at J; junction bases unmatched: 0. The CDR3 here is CASSYSSGTDTQYF. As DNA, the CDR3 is TGTGCCAGCAGTTACTCTAGCGGGACAGATACGCAGTATTTT.

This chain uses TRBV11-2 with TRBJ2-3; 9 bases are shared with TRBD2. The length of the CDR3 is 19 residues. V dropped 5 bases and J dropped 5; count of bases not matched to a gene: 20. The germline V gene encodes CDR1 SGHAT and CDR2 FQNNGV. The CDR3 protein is CASSPQSTLWVAGEDTQYF. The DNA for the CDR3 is TGTGCCAGCAGCCCCCAGTCGACGCTGTGGGTAGCGGGGGAAGATACGCAGTATTTT.

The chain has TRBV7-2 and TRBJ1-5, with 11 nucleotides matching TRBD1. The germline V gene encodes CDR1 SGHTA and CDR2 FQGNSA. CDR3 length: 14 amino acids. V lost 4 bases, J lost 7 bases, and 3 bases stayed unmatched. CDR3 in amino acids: CASSWDRGEQPQHF. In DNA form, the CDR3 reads TGTGCCAGCAGCTGGGACAGGGGGGAACAGCCCCAGCATTTT.